This paragraph reports one T cell receptor beta chain. Method: immunoSEQ multiplex PCR; TCRdb's copy keeps in-frame clones and lacks some. Altogether approximately 290,000 clones are present, roughly 89% being singletons, with the ten largest covering about 0.8%. The sample originates from a study of blood T cell repertoires in COVID-19. Background on the study: Sources were T cells, B-cell-depleted T cells, or PBMCs; the material itself was cDNA or gDNA.

The CDR3 has 14 amino acids. Germline V gene data show CDR1 as KGHDR and CDR2 as SFDVKD. V trimming: 4 bases; J trimming: 5 bases; junction bases outside the gene matches: 6. The chain recombines TRBV24-1 with TRBJ2-5; 7 bases match TRBD1. Sequenced: peripheral blood. This sequence was found in a man under 40 with acute or convalescent COVID-19. For the CDR3, the DNA is TGTGCCACCAGTGAGACAGGGATTTGGGAGACCCAGTACTTC. Protein: CATSETGIWETQYF.